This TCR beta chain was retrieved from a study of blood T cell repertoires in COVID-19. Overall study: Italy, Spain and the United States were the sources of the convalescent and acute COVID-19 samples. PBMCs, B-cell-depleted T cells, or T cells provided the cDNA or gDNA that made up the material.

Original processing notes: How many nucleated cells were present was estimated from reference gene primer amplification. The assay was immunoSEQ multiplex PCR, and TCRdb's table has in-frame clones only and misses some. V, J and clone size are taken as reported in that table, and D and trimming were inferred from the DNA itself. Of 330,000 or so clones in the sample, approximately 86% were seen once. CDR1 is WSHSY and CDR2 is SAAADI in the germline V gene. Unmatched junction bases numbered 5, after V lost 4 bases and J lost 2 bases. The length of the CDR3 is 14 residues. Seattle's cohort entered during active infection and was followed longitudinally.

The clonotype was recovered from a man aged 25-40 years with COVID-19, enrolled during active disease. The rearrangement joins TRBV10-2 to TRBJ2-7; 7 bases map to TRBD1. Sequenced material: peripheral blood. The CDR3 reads CASSVGGPTYEQYF. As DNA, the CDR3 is TGCGCCAGCAGTGTAGGGGGCCCAACCTACGAGCAGTACTTC.